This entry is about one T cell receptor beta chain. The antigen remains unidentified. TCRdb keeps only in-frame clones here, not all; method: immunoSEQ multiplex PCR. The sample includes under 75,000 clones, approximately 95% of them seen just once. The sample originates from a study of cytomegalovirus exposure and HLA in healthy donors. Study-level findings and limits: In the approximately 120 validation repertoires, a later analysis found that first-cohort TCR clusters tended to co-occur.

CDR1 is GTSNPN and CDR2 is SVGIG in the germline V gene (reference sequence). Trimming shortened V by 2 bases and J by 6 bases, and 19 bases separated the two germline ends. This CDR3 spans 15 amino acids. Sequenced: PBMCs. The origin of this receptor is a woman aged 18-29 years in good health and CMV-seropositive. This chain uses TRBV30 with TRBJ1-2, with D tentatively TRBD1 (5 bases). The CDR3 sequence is CAWSPGSSGGNGYTF. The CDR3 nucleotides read TGTGCCTGGAGTCCAGGGAGTTCCGGGGGAAATGGCTACACCTTC.